Sequencing of this T cell receptor beta chain was carried out in a study of CD8 T cells in Susac syndrome (dated by TCRdb to between 2018 and 2020). For the wider study: The study used repertoire sequencing to test whether antigen drove CD8+ T cell activation and differentiation in Susac syndrome. The study compared CD8+ T cell repertoire clonality among eleven to twelve healthy donors, roughly 14 Susac syndrome patients and approximately 16 multiple sclerosis patients.

A word on this clonotype: The clone's antigen remains unknown. No per-base quality is available; no much larger clone lies one base away.

RNA was extracted using the RNeasy kit, and roughly 0.5 to 1 microgram was reverse transcribed with random hexamers. The immunoSEQ multiplex PCR assay, covering 54 Vbeta and 13 Jbeta segments, was used to amplify TCR beta CDR3 regions. Bias from PCR amplification was corrected by using a synthetic template baseline for primer optimization and for computational correction. In the source study's methods: Reads were annotated to V, D and J genes per IMGT and analyzed with immunoSEQ Analyzer, keeping only productive sequences. Clonality was calculated as one minus the Shannon entropy normalized by log2 of the number of productive unique sequences. Public and private clones were assessed among the 100 most prevalent clones of each patient and control. Susac-specific clones were defined as absent from healthy and MS cohorts, around 970 published viral clones and other ImmuneACCESS disease sequences. The public reads were run again by TCRdb, first through fastp at Q25 and then through MiXCR, and only productive beta chains were kept. Rows merge per CDR3 protein into single entries with the most common DNA and genes. These V and J calls originate from TCRdb's pipeline instead of the authors' own analysis. This sample is represented by around 280,000 distinct CDR3 sequences; about 88% of them were singletons. Over 0.09% of the sample is in the top ten clones.

The full study reports these points: The TCR sequencing and HLA analysis was acknowledged to have included a relatively small number of individuals.

Peripheral blood CD8+ and CD4+ T cells from healthy donors, Susac syndrome patients and multiple sclerosis patients were profiled by high-throughput TCR beta sequencing. The multiple sclerosis controls were treatment-naive patients whose relapsing-remitting disease, either stable or active, fulfilled the revised McDonald criteria. Bulk CD8+ and CD4+ T cells were purified magnetically by negative isolation, whereas CD8+ TEMRA cells were enriched by FACS. Blood was collected in EDTA tubes and processed within 24 hours, with PBMCs isolated through density gradient centrifugation. PBMCs intended for TCR sequencing were cryopreserved in liquid nitrogen and thawed later in a water bath at 37 degrees C. Purity of sorted or isolated CD4+, CD8+ and CD8+ TEMRA cells was at least 90%. The receptor was derived from a human donor with multiple sclerosis. The sample comprised CD8+ T cells from PBMCs.

The CDR3 loop reads CASSYSSGSLDTGELFF. The bases read TGTGCCAGCAGTTACTCGAGCGGGAGTCTCGACACCGGGGAGCTGTTTTTT. This receptor chain uses TRBV6-5 and TRBJ2-2; a stretch of 8 junction bases matches TRBD2. Taken from the germline V gene, the CDR1 and CDR2 loops are MNHEY and SVGAGI. The CDR3 covers 17 residues, taking in both the cysteine and the phenylalanine. Of all the DNA, just the CDR3 is kept, 51 bases in frame from base 1. Trimming leaves V shorter by 0 bases and J shorter by 3 bases, with the junction holding 6 bases beyond the gene matches.